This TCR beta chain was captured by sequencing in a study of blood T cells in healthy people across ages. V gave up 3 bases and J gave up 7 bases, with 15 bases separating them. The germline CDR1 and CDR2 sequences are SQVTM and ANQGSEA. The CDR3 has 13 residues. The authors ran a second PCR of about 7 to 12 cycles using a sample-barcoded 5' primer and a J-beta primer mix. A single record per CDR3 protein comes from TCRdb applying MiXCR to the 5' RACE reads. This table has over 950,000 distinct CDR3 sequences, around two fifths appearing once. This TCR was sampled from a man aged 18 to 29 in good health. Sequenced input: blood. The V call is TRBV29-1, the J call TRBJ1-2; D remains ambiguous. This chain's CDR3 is CSVDPQDPSGYTF. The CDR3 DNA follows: TGCAGCGTTGACCCGCAGGACCCTAGTGGCTACACCTTC. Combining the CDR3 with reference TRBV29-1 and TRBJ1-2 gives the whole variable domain SAVISQKPSRDICQRGTSLTIQCQVDSQVTMMFWYRQQPGQSLTLIATANQGSEATYESGFVIDKFPISRPNLTFSTLTVSNMSPEDSSIYLCSVDPQDPSGYTFGSGTRLTVV.